These 5 T cell receptor beta chains came from one sample sequenced in a study of blood T cell repertoires in COVID-19. Profiling relied on immunoSEQ multiplex PCR, and the TCRdb table lists in-frame clones only, not all of them. The sample records approximately 210,000 clones, around nine tenths being singletons. The material sequenced was PBMCs or T cells enriched from blood (not recorded which). These receptors came from a man aged 30-40 years in a cohort exposed to, infected with or recovered from COVID-19 (not recorded which).

This clone has just a few counts. J is TRBJ2-7 and V is TRBV6-5; 7 nucleotides line up with TRBD1. The CDR3 sequence is 15 residues long. Per the germline V gene, CDR1 is MNHEY and CDR2 is SVGAGI. Germline trimming cut 5 bases from V and 1 base from J; bases unmatched to any gene: 8. CDR3 DNA sequence: TGTGCCAGCAGTCCAAGGGGGCTCCCTTCCTACGAGCAGTACTTC. It encodes CASSPRGLPSYEQYF.

Only a few counts were recorded for this clone. V gene TRBV3-1 (or the pseudogene TRBV3-2) combines with J gene TRBJ2-1; 10 bases fit TRBD2. This CDR3 has 16 amino acids. V lost 0 bases and J lost 6; bases outside the gene matches: 5. Germline CDR1 and CDR2: LGHDT and YNNKEL (reference sequence). The CDR3 DNA reads TGTGCCAGCAGCCAAGAATTGCTAGCGGGAGCCAATGAGCAGTTCTTC. It is translated as CASSQELLAGANEQFF.

The chain links TRBV19 to TRBJ1-1, with D maybe TRBD1 (6 bases). Trimming shortened V by 4 bases and J by 2 bases, and 20 bases separated the two germline ends. From germline, CDR1 is LNHDA and CDR2 SQIVND (reference sequence). There are 17 residues in the CDR3. The CDR3 loop is CASSTQKRGARNTEAFF. As DNA, the CDR3 is TGTGCCAGTAGTACCCAAAAGCGGGGGGCGCGTAACACTGAAGCTTTCTTT.

V and J are TRBV27 and TRBJ2-7, with D tentatively TRBD2 (5 bases). The CDR3 consists of 13 residues. Per germline, CDR1 MNHEY and CDR2 SMNVEV (reference sequence). V lost 2 bases to trimming and J lost 6 bases, with 11 bases between them. CDR3 loop: CASSLTREAEQYF. Written as DNA, the CDR3 is TGTGCCAGCAGTTTAACCCGGGAAGCCGAGCAGTACTTC.

This clone was seen a single time. The chain has TRBV18 and TRBJ1-4; the D gene is possibly TRBD1 (6 bases). V was cut by 2 bases and J by 6 bases, with 13 bases left in between. The CDR3 spans 15 residues. Germline V lookup: CDR1 KGHSH, CDR2 LQKENI. The CDR3 is CASSPSVGAYEKLFF. DNA of the CDR3: TGTGCCAGCTCACCATCGGTGGGGGCATATGAAAAACTGTTTTTT.